Listed here is a single TCR beta chain. The antigen is not known. From the 5' RACE reads, TCRdb lists one entry per CDR3 protein and no DNA. The table lists about 410,000 distinct CDR3 sequences. The sample originates from a study of T cells expressing NK-cell markers. On the study more broadly: Sequencing of TCR beta repertoires drew on sorted CD3+CD56+NKG2C+, CD3+CD56+NKG2C- and CD3+CD56-NKG2C+ T cells.

The study, taken as a whole, reports: Among several donors, these clonotypes also ranked first in the CD3+CD56-NKG2C+ fraction.

The germline V gene has CDR1 MNHNS and CDR2 SASEGT. The CDR3 covers 15 residues. Material for sequencing was blood T cells: a sorted CD56 or NKG2C T cell subset, CD4+ or CD8+ T cells, or bulk PBMC T cells (not recorded which). The V and J genes are TRBV6-1 and TRBJ2-1; TCRdb's D call of TRBD1 is untestable without DNA. This TCR derives from a woman aged 45 to 65 in good health. The CDR3 sequence is CASSVGQGSADEQFF.